These 8 T cell receptor beta chains came from one sample sequenced in a study of blood T cell repertoires in COVID-19. Some clones are missing from TCRdb's copy, which holds only in-frame ones; the method was immunoSEQ multiplex PCR. The sample holds 200,000 to 250,000 clones, 85% to 95% seen once. The sample consisted of peripheral blood. All receptors come from a man younger than 40 with COVID-19, enrolled during active disease.

The rearrangement links TRBV12-3 or TRBV12-4 to TRBJ1-1, with no clear D. V lost 6 bases, J lost 5 bases, and 7 bases lay in between. The CDR3 spans 11 residues. The CDR3 bases are TGTGCCAGCAGAACCGGGACTGAAGCTTTCTTT. It yields the protein CASRTGTEAFF.

This clone turned up a few times. V usage is TRBV7-9 and J usage is TRBJ1-5, with 8 nucleotides matching TRBD1. The V gene end was trimmed by 1 base and the J gene end by 6 bases; junction bases not matched to a gene: 8. The length of the CDR3 is 16 residues. Looked up from germline, CDR1 is SEHNR and CDR2 is FQNEAQ (reference sequence). CDR3 sequence reads: CASSLGGTGGGQPQHF. CDR3 DNA: TGTGCCAGCAGCTTAGGAGGGACAGGCGGTGGTCAGCCCCAGCATTTT.

This chain links TRBV20-1 with TRBJ2-3; possibly TRBD2 for D (6 bases). CDR3 length: 13 amino acids. Trimming shortened V by 3 bases and J by 6 bases, and 13 bases separated the two germline ends. Germline V CDR1 and CDR2: DFQATT, SNEGSKA (reference sequence). The CDR3 loop reads CSASWGTRDTQYF. The CDR3 DNA follows: TGCAGTGCTAGTTGGGGGACTCGCGATACGCAGTATTTT.

The chain has TRBV7-9 and TRBJ1-3; 7 bases agree with TRBD1. Germline CDR1 reads SEHNR; CDR2 reads FQNEAQ (reference sequence). V trimming: 5 bases; J trimming: 0 bases; junction bases outside the gene matches: 7. The CDR3 runs to 16 residues. CDR3 sequence reads: CASSHSTGPSGNTIYF. The CDR3 DNA follows: TGTGCCAGCAGCCACTCGACAGGGCCCTCTGGAAACACCATATATTTT. The entire variable domain, with the rest obtained from reference TRBV7-9 and TRBJ1-3, is as follows: DTGVSQNPRHKITKRGQNVTFRCDPISEHNRLYWYRQTLGQGPEFLTYFQNEAQLEKSRLLSDRFSAERPKGSFSTLEIQRTEQGDSAMYLCASSHSTGPSGNTIYFGEGSWLTVV.

The chain has TRBV29-1 and TRBJ1-5; D gene ambiguous. This CDR3 is built from 12 residues. With 5 bases removed from V and 9 bases from J, the gap between germline ends came to 14 bases. Per germline, CDR1 SQVTM and CDR2 ANQGSEA. DNA for the CDR3: TGCAGCGTTTTATTGCCTACGGGGCCCCAGCATTTT. Encoded protein: CSVLLPTGPQHF.

The CDR3 DNA reads as TGTGCCAGCAGCTTCGGGAGGGACACTGAAGCTTTCTTT. This translates into CASSFGRDTEAFF. The V gene is TRBV11-3, the J gene TRBJ1-1; D is unclear. V lost 3 bases to trimming and J lost 3 bases, with 8 bases between them. Germline CDR1 and CDR2: SGHNT and YENEEA. The CDR3 loop spans 13 amino acids. Based on the CDR3 plus reference TRBV11-3 and TRBJ1-1, the full variable domain is EAGVVQSPRYKIIEKKQPVAFWCNPISGHNTLYWYLQNLGQGPELLIRYENEEAVDDSQLPKDRFSAERLKGVDSTLKIQPAELGDSAVYLCASSFGRDTEAFFGQGTRLTVV.

The table lists this clone with a few counts. This chain joins TRBV6-5 and TRBJ1-6; D may be TRBD1 (6 bases). This CDR3 has 15 residues. The germline gives CDR1 MNHEY, CDR2 SVGAGI. V was clipped by 7 bases and J by 2 bases, with 12 bases between them. The CDR3 bases are TGTGCCAGCACCCCCTGGGGGCCCTATAATTCACCCCTCCACTTT. Translation gives CASTPWGPYNSPLHF.

The rearrangement joins TRBV6-2 or TRBV6-3 to TRBJ1-5; 9 bases fit TRBD1. Germline CDR1 is MNHEY and CDR2 is SVGEGT. The CDR3 totals 17 residues. Trimming at V came to 5 bases and at J to 3 bases, leaving 11 bases not matched to a gene. DNA for the CDR3: TGTGCCAGCAGTGTCCCGGGACAGGGCTGGAACAATCAGCCCCAGCATTTT. Encoded protein: CASSVPGQGWNNQPQHF.